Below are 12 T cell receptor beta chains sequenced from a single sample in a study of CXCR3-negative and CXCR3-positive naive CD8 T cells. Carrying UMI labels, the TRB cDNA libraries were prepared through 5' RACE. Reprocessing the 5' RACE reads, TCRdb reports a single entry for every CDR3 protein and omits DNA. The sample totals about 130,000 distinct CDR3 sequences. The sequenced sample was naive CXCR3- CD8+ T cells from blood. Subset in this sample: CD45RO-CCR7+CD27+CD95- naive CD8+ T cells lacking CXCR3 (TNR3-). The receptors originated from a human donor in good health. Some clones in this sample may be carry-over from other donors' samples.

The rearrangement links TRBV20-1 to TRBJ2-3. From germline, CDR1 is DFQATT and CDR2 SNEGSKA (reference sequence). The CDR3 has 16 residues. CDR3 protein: CSARDREKARTDTQYF.

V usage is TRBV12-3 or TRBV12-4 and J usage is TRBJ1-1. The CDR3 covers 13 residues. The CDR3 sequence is CASSSAVNTEAFF.

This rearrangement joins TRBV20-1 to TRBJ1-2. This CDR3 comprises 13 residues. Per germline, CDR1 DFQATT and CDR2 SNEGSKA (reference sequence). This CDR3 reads CSARDLEGMDYTF.

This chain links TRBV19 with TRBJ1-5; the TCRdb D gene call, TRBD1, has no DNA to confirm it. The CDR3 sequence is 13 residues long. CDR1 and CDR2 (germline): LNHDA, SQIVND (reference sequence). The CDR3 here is CASEGTGSQPQHF.

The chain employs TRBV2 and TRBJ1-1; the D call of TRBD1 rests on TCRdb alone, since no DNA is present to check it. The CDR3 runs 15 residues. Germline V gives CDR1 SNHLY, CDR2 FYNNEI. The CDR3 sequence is CASSEMEGANTEAFF.

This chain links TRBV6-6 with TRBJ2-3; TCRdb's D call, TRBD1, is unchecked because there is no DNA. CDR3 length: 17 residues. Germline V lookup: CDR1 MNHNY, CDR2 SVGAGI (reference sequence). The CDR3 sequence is CASSYGGSVGRLDTQYF.

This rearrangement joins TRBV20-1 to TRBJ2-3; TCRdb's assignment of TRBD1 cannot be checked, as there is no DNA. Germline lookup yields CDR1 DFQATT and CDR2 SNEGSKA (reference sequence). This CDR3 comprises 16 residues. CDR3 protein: CSAPIHGAAPTDTQYF.

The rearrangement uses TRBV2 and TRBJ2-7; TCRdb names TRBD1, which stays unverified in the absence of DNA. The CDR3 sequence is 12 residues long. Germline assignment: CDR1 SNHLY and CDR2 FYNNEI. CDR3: CASSGQDYEQYF.

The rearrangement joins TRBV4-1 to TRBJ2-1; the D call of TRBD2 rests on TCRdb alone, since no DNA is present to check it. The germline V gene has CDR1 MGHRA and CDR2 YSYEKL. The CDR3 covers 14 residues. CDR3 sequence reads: CASSPRELVSEQFF.

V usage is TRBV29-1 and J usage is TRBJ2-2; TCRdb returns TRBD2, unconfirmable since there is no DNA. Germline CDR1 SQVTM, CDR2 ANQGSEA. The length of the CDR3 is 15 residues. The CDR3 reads CSVETSGMNTGELFF.

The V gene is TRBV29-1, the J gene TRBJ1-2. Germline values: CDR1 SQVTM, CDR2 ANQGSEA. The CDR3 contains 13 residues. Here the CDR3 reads CSVDTAANYGYTF.

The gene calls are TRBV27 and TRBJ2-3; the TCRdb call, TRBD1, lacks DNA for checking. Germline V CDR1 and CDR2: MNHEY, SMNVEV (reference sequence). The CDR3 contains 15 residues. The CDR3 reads CASIQVAGLTDTQYF.